The entry that follows covers one T cell receptor (beta chain) sequence. This specimen comes from a study of shared clonotypes between healthy human individuals. Produced via immunoSEQ multiplex PCR; TCRdb's table is partial and in-frame only. The sample includes 2 million to 3 million clones, approximately 93% seen only once; the top ten take 0.35% to 0.45%. This CDR3 has 15 amino acids. The germline CDR1 and CDR2 sequences are MDHEN and SYDVKM. Trimming pared 5 bases from V and 4 bases from J, leaving 17 bases between. This chain joins TRBV28 and TRBJ1-2; D not resolved. The sequence was collected from a man aged 18 to 29 in good health. Some clones in this sample may be carry-over from other donors' samples. Sequenced sample: naive CD4+ T cells from PBMCs. Noted subset: CD45RA+ positively selected. CDR3 bases: TGTGCCAGCAGTCGTACCGAGGGTAGCGGCTATGGCTACACCTTC. Amino acid sequence: CASSRTEGSGYGYTF.